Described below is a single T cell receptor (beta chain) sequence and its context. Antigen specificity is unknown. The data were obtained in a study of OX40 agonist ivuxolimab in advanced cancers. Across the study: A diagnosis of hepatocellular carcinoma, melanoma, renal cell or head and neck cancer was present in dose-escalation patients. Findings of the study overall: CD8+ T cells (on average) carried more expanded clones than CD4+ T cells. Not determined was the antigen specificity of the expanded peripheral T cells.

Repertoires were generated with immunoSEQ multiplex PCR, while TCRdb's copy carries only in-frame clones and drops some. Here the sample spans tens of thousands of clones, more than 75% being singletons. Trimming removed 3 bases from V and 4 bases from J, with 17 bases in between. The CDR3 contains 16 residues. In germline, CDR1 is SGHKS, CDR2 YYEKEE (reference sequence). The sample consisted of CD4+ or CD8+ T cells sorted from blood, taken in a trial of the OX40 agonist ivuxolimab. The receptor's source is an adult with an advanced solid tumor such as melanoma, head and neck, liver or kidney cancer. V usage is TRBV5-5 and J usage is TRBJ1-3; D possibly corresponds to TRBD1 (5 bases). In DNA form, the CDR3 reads TGTGCCAGCAGCTCGGGGCTGAGCTCTATGGGAAACACCATATATTTT. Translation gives CASSSGLSSMGNTIYF.